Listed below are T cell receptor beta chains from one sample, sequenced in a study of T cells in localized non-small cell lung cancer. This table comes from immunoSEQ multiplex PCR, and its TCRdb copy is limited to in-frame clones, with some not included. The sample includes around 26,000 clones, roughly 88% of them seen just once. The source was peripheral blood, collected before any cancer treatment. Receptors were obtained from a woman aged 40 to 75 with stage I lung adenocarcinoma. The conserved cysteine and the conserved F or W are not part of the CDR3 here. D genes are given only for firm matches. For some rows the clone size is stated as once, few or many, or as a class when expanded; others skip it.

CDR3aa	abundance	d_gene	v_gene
ASSQELRVSNYGYT	.	.	TRBV5-4
ASSPAMGQETIY	.	TRBD1	TRBV18
SVEGQSYEQY	.	.	TRBV29-1
ASSPGIGGADTEAF	.	.	TRBV19
ASSPLGHQEGTQY	.	.	TRBV18
ASSPVGSANEQY	.	.	TRBV27
ASSWSGRVSQETQY	.	TRBD2	TRBV7-8
ASSLQGAAVTGELF	.	TRBD1	TRBV7-2
ASSRGGTVGTSGIYEQY	.	TRBD2	TRBV19
ASSLDSQMYNEQF	once	.	TRBV11-3
ASSETGGGTEAF	.	.	TRBV6-1
ASSEQGYEQY	.	.	TRBV2
ASGPSGSPYGYT	.	.	TRBV12-5
ASTVSGEMGYT	.	.	TRBV11-3
ASSFTFSTDTQY	.	.	TRBV7-3
AWSPSKDYGYT	.	.	TRBV30
ASSAGLAGGTDTQY	.	TRBD2	TRBV9
ASKVGIYPQH	.	.	TRBV4-3
SVDSGPGLRGTYNEQF	.	TRBD2	TRBV29-1
ASSPGLAGGSYEQY	few	TRBD2	TRBV27
ASSSLADTQY	.	.	TRBV5-8
ASSLLGGREEQF	.	TRBD2	TRBV7-2
ASSPTRNNEQF	once	.	TRBV11-3
ASSLVRGEAF	.	.	TRBV11-3
ASKRGGNDYEQY	.	TRBD2	TRBV28
ASSSTSGGGETQY	.	TRBD2	TRBV7-9
ASSLTRNSYEQY	.	.	TRBV27
ASSPAGVEETQY	.	TRBD2	TRBV11-2
ASSLQNYGYT	.	.	TRBV28
ASTTRGTSNEKLF	.	.	TRBV23-1
ASSPLGRVSQPQH	.	.	TRBV7-9
SVRGEGTEAF	.	.	TRBV29-1
ASSGTGVSYNEQF	.	.	TRBV25-1
ASSLRQGAQGGELF	.	TRBD1	TRBV9
ASSPRQGLSNQPQH	.	TRBD1	TRBV27
ASSVRANYGYT	.	.	TRBV10-1
ASSIQGIGSYNEQF	.	.	TRBV19
SARGRGYT	.	.	TRBV20-1
ASSLDSGGWVKQHTQY	.	.	TRBV11-2
ASSLGVGDGSYGYT	.	.	TRBV5-8
ASSLTGIATNEKLF	.	.	TRBV5-6
ASSSRAGGRLSYNEQF	.	TRBD2	TRBV7-8
ASTSGGGPTDTQY	.	TRBD2	TRBV19
ASSLASGVDTQY	.	.	TRBV7-6
ASPWDRARGGELF	.	.	TRBV21-1
ASSQDRNTEAF	.	.	TRBV18
ASSVEGHGYT	.	.	TRBV9
ASSQTGQASTGELF	.	TRBD1	TRBV11-2
SVRLAGSGEQF	.	TRBD2	TRBV29-1
ASSHTPGGYT	.	.	TRBV19
ASSPGFSYNEQF	.	.	TRBV5-1
ASSVVGSANGDTQY	.	.	TRBV9
ASSPYFGDRTPMNTIY	.	.	TRBV18
ASKGGLEGTDTQY	.	TRBD2	TRBV19
AGAPGQGARRNQPQH	.	TRBD1	TRBV19
ASTEGGLGGYT	.	.	TRBV6-1
ASSHRDGGATEAF	.	.	TRBV14
ASRYEGETQY	.	.	TRBV2
ASSPGRHNEQF	.	.	TRBV7-6
ASSLQGNQPQH	.	.	TRBV11-2